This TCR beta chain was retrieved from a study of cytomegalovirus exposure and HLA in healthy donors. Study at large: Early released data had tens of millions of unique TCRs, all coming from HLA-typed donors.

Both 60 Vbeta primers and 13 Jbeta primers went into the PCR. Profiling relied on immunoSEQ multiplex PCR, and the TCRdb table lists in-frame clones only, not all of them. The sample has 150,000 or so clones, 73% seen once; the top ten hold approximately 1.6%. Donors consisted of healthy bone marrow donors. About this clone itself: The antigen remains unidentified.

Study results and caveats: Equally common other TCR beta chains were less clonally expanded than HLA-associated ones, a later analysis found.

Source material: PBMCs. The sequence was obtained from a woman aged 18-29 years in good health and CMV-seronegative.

CDR3 sequence (DNA): TGTGCCAGCGGGGCGACTAGCGGGAGGGCCGGGGAGCTGTTTTTT. This gives the protein CASGATSGRAGELFF. The V and J genes are TRBV2 and TRBJ2-2; TRBD2 matches at 14 bases. Per germline, CDR1 SNHLY and CDR2 FYNNEI. CDR3 length: 15 residues. V shed 8 bases and J 6 bases; nucleotides not matched to a gene: 5.